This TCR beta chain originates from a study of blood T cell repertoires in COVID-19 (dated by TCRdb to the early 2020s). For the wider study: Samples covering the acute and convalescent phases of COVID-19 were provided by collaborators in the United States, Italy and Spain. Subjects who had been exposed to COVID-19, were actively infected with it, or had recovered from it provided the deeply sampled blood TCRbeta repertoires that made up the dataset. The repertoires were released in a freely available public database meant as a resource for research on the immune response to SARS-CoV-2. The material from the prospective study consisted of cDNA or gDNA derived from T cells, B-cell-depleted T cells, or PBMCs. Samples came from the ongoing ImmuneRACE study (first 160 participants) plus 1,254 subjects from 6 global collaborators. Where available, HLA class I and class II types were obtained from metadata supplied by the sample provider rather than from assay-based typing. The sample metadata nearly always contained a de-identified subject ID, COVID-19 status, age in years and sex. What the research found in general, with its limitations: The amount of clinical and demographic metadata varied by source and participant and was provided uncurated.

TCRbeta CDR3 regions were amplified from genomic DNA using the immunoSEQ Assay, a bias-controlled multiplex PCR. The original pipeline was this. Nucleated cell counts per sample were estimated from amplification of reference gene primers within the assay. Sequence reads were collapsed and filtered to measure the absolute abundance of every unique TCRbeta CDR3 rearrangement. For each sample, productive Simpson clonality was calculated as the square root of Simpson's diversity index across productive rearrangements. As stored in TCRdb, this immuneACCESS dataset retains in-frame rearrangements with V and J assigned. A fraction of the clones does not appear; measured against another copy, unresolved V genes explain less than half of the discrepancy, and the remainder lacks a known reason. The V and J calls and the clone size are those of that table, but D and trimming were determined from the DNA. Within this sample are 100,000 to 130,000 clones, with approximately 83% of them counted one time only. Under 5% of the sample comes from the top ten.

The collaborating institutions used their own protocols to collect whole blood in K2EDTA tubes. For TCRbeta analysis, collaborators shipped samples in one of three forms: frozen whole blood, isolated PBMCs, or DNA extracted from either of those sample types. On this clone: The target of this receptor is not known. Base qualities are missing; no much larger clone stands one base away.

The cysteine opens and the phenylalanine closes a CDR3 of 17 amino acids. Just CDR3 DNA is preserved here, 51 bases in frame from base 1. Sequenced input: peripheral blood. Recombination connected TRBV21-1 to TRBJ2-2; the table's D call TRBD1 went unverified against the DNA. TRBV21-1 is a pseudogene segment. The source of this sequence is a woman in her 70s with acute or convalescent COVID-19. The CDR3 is CASSIDTDRPDTGELFF. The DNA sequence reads TGTGCCAGCAGCATCGACACGGACAGACCCGACACCGGGGAGCTGTTTTTT.